The 13 T cell receptor beta chains below were found in one sample sequenced in a study of blood T cell repertoires in COVID-19. Sequenced by immunoSEQ multiplex PCR; TCRdb stores in-frame clones only, minus some. The sample carries around 700,000 clones, about 90% recorded once. The sample was peripheral blood. The source of these receptors is a woman in her late teens or twenties with acute or convalescent COVID-19.

V and J are TRBV2 and TRBJ1-6; 9 bases agree with TRBD1. The CDR3 contains 15 residues. V dropped 10 bases and J dropped 1; count of bases not matched to a gene: 5. CDR1 and CDR2 from the germline V gene are SNHLY and FYNNEI. The CDR3 DNA reads as TGTGCCATTGACAGGGGGGATTCCTATAATTCACCCCTCCACTTT. Translation: CAIDRGDSYNSPLHF.

This sequence joins TRBV5-5 and TRBJ2-2, with a weak D call TRBD2 (5 bases). CDR3 length equals 15 residues. V lost 4 bases and J 0 bases, leaving 10 bases between the germline ends. The germline gives CDR1 SGHKS, CDR2 YYEKEE (reference sequence). CDR3 DNA: TGTGCCAGCAGCGCCTCCGGGGCGAACACCGGGGAGCTGTTTTTT. This codes for CASSASGANTGELFF.

V usage is TRBV5-1 and J usage is TRBJ2-2; TRBD1 agrees at 8 bases. Germline CDR1 reads SGHRS; CDR2 reads YFSETQ. J lost 0 bases, V lost 5 bases, and 15 bases had no gene match. The CDR3 has 19 amino acids. In DNA form, the CDR3 reads TGCGCCAGCAGGATTCGGGACAGGTCCTATAATCCGAACACCGGGGAGCTGTTTTTT. It is translated as CASRIRDRSYNPNTGELFF.

This clone was recorded only once. The chain uses TRBV6-2 or TRBV6-3 and TRBJ1-1, with 9 bases fitting TRBD1. The trim removed 5 bases at V and 10 bases at J, leaving 11 bases unmatched. The germline gives CDR1 MNHEY, CDR2 SVGEGT. The CDR3 spans 14 residues. CDR3 sequence: CASSPNRDRERAFF. DNA of the CDR3: TGTGCCAGCAGTCCCAACCGGGACAGGGAGAGAGCTTTCTTT.

In regard to this clone: The sample holds other DNA sequences that translate to the same CDR3. Written as DNA, the CDR3 is TGTGCCAGCAGCCCTCCCAGGGAGAACACTGAAGCTTTCTTT. Residues: CASSPPRENTEAFF. V and J are TRBV11-1 and TRBJ1-1; D is possibly TRBD1 (5 bases). V was pared by 5 bases and J by 1 base, with 11 bases between. CDR1 and CDR2 from the germline V gene are SGHAT and FQDESV (reference sequence). This CDR3 comprises 14 residues.

In DNA form, the CDR3 reads TGTGCCAGCAGCCTAAGGGGCAGTAACAATGAGCAGTTCTTC. This gives the protein CASSLRGSNNEQFF. The genes are TRBV3-1 (or the pseudogene TRBV3-2) and TRBJ2-1, with D possibly TRBD1 on 5 matching bases. The CDR3 contains 14 residues. CDR1 LGHDT and CDR2 YNNKEL come from the germline V gene (reference sequence). Trimming took off 4 bases at V and 5 bases at J, with 12 bases between the two ends.

The chain is built from TRBV12-5 and TRBJ1-4; 11 bases fit TRBD1. Germline loops: CDR1 LGHNT, CDR2 FRNRAP. The CDR3 extends over 17 amino acids. Unmatched junction bases numbered 10, after V lost 2 bases and J lost 8 bases. For the CDR3, the DNA is TGTGCTAGTGGTTTGACCGGACAGGGGGCGGTAGGCGAAAAACTGTTTTTT. Translated, it gives CASGLTGQGAVGEKLFF.

The V and J genes are TRBV6-4 and TRBJ1-6; D may be TRBD1 (6 bases). CDR1 and CDR2 from the germline V gene are MRHNA and SNTAGT. Trimming cost V 6 bases and J 6 bases, with 9 bases left between them. The CDR3 covers 13 residues. The CDR3 coding sequence is TGTGCCAGCAGCACAGGGACTAATTCACCCCTCCACTTT. Translating gives CASSTGTNSPLHF.

The chain joins TRBV3-1 (or the pseudogene TRBV3-2) to TRBJ2-5; a weak D match, TRBD1 (5 bases). V gave up 2 bases and J gave up 4 bases, with 17 bases separating them. This CDR3 is built from 16 residues. Germline CDR1 and CDR2: LGHDT and YNNKEL (reference sequence). CDR3 loop: CASSQPFSRVRETQYF. CDR3 DNA sequence: TGTGCCAGCAGCCAACCGTTCTCCAGGGTCCGAGAGACCCAGTACTTC.

The V and J genes are TRBV7-8 and TRBJ1-2; D may be TRBD1 (5 bases). Per the germline V gene, CDR1 is SGHVS and CDR2 is FQNEAQ. With 2 bases removed from V and 7 bases from J, the gap between germline ends came to 11 bases. CDR3 size: 13 residues. The CDR3 sequence: CASSLSRAGGYTF. CDR3 coding DNA: TGTGCCAGCAGCTTAAGCAGGGCCGGTGGCTACACCTTC.

The chain joins TRBV5-1 to TRBJ2-7, with D tentatively TRBD1 (5 bases). Germline lookup yields CDR1 SGHRS and CDR2 YFSETQ. The CDR3 has 14 amino acids. V was trimmed by 0 bases and J by 5 bases, leaving 12 bases between them. The CDR3 nucleotides read TGCGCCAGCAGCTTGGACAGGCCTAAGGACGAGCAGTACTTC. Its protein product is CASSLDRPKDEQYF.

V is TRBV19 and J is TRBJ1-1, with 9 bases matching TRBD1. The CDR3 has 15 amino acids. Germline V lookup: CDR1 LNHDA, CDR2 SQIVND (reference sequence). The junction had 4 bases not matched to a gene; V was cut back by 1 base and J by 4 bases. The CDR3 loop reads CASSIGRDRVTEAFF. Here the CDR3 DNA reads TGTGCCAGTAGTATAGGGAGGGACAGGGTCACTGAAGCTTTCTTT.

The chain carries TRBV2 and TRBJ2-3; no clear D. The V end was cut by 2 bases, the J end by 2 bases, with 8 bases between. The germline gives CDR1 SNHLY, CDR2 FYNNEI. There are 14 residues in the CDR3. CDR3 amino acids: CASSEFRTTDTQYF. Here the CDR3 DNA reads TGTGCCAGCAGTGAATTTAGAACCACAGATACGCAGTATTTT.